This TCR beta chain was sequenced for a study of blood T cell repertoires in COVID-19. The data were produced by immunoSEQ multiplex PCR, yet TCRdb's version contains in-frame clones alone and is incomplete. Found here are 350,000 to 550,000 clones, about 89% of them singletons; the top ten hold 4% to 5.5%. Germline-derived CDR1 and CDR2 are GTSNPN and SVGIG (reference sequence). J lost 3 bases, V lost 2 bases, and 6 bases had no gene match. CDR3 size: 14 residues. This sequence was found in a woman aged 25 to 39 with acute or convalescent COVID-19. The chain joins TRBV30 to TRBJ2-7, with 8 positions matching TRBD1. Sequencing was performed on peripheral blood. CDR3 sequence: CAWSTGTGHYEQYF. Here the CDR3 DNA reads TGTGCCTGGAGTACCGGGACAGGACACTACGAGCAGTACTTC.